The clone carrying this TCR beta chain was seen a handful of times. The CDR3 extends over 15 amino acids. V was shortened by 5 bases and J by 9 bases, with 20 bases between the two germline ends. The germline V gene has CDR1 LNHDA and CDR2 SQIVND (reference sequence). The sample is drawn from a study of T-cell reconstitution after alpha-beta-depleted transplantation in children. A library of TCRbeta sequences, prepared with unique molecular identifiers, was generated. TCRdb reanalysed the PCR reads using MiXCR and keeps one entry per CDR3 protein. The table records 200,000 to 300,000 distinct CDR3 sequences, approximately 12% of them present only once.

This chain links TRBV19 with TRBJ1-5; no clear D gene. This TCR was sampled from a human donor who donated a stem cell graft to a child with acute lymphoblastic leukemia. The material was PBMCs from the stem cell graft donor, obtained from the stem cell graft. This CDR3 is CASSLDNSSRPPQHF. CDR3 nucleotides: TGTGCCAGTAGTTTGGATAACAGCTCGAGGCCGCCCCAGCATTTT.